The text below deals with one TCR beta chain. The entry originates in a study of control samples from healthy donors and cancer patients. Germline V gene data show CDR1 as MDHEN and CDR2 as SYDVKM. The germline V and J ends were trimmed by 6 bases and 0 bases, with 11 bases remaining between them. The CDR3 has 14 residues. Using immunoSEQ multiplex PCR, the repertoire was profiled, and TCRdb retains in-frame clones only, with some absent. The sample holds approximately 170,000 clones, 80% to 95% seen once. The V gene is TRBV28, the J gene TRBJ1-2; a weak D match, TRBD1 (5 bases). The source of this sequence is a woman in her thirties in good health. Sequencing input: blood. In nucleotides, the CDR3 is TGTGCCAGCAGGAGGGACTGGACTAACTATGGCTACACCTTC. Amino acids: CASRRDWTNYGYTF.